This entry concerns a single T cell receptor (beta chain). The clone's antigen remains unknown. The input lacks base qualities; no much larger clone sits a single base away. This sample stems from a study of T cells in Graves' hyperthyroidism and ophthalmopathy (dated by TCRdb to 2018 to 2020). In the study overall: Peripheral blood samples were taken at initial diagnosis, before any treatment was given. After sampling, hyperthyroidism patients received methimazole starting at 30 mg daily, and ophthalmopathy patients received high-dose intravenous methylprednisolone. TCR Vbeta CDR3 sequencing of 135 peripheral blood samples (approximately 44 ophthalmopathy, about 74 hyperthyroidism and roughly 17 progressor patients) is reported in the paper. To identify distinguishing TCR V-J signatures, a discovery cohort of 100 patients was used, comprising 43 with Graves' ophthalmopathy and 57 with stable Graves' hyperthyroidism. The approximately 95 discovery patients were divided at random into training and test sets in a 7:3 ratio. The study also compared thyroid tissue and blood T-cell repertoires from five or six Graves' hyperthyroidism patients. Prospective prediction of ophthalmopathy was tested in an independent validation cohort of fewer than 20 hyperthyroidism patients and 15 to 17 patients who later progressed to ophthalmopathy. General conclusions and limits of the study: No statistical method was used to set the sample size in advance, and investigators knew the group allocation. In validation, the model predicted progression to ophthalmopathy a median of about 5.9 months before onset, with about 71% sensitivity and roughly 79% specificity. Most expanded thyroid clonotypes (frequency above 0.001) were also detected in blood, a finding suggesting that blood repertoires may reflect thyroid immune responses. Ophthalmopathy was separated from stable hyperthyroidism by a 13 V-J signature model, with approximately 85% sensitivity and about 81% specificity obtained in cross-validation and 80%/75% obtained in testing.

TCR beta CDR3 regions were amplified from RNA transcripts. A first-round RT-PCR of the TCR CDR3 used the HTBI primer set with the Qiagen OneStep RT-PCR kit. Libraries were constructed in a second round of multiplex PCR, after which size selection and purification were performed. The libraries were sequenced on an Illumina HiSeq2000 using paired-end 100 bp reads. The original methods were these. Raw data were processed with SOAPnuke, discarding reads with adapters, uncalled bases, mean Phred below 15, or no exact constant-primer or identifier match. High-quality paired reads were merged using COPE v1.2.5, and each unique nucleotide sequence was defined as a clonotype. MiTCR v1.1 was used to align the clonotypes against IMGT TRBV, TRBD and TRBJ reference segments. Only V-J combinations with frequency above 0.0001, covering about 99% of repertoires, were analysed. A TCS score was defined as the ratio between F50 (clonal expansion) and ExV (chaos), using BLOSUM62-based TCRdist between CDR3 peptides within each V-J. Welch's t-statistics and random forest reduced around 520 V-J features to under 15, which were used in a naive Bayes classifier (R e1071). TCRdb itself trimmed the public reads at Q25 with fastp, ran MiXCR and retained productive beta chains. All rows with the same CDR3 protein become a single entry with the most common DNA and genes. These V and J calls derive from TCRdb rather than the authors' analysis. The sample profile shows hundreds of thousands of distinct CDR3 sequences; more than 20% of them were found once. The ten largest make up 73% of the sample.

Stable Graves' hyperthyroidism was defined as no progression to ophthalmopathy during 18 months of follow-up. Hyperthyroidism patients were newly diagnosed, had a disease duration of under 2 months, and were aged 18 to 65 years. Patients with uncontrolled infections, other autoimmune diseases, pregnancy or lactation were excluded. Diagnoses were based on clinical symptoms, serum thyroxine and TRAb, thyroid ultrasound and orbital computed tomography. PBMCs were separated from 8 to 10 ml of fresh peripheral blood using Ficoll-Paque density gradient centrifugation. Trizol reagent was used to extract total RNA, and RNA quality was then checked on an Agilent 2100 Bioanalyzer. The source is a man aged 50 to 59 with Graves' hyperthyroidism. The sequencing input was blood.

The sequence in DNA is TGTGCCAGCCTCAGGGGCTCGGGAGAGACCCAGTACTTC. Its protein reads: CASLRGSGETQYF. Recombination joined TRBV18 with TRBJ2-5; the D gene is perhaps TRBD1, on 6 matching bases. The germline V gene provides CDR1 KGHSH and CDR2 LQKENI. V and J lose 8 bases and 4 bases, and a span of 14 bases separates them. The CDR3 goes from the cysteine to the phenylalanine over 13 residues. CDR3 DNA is the only sequence kept; it has 39 bases, read in frame from the first base.